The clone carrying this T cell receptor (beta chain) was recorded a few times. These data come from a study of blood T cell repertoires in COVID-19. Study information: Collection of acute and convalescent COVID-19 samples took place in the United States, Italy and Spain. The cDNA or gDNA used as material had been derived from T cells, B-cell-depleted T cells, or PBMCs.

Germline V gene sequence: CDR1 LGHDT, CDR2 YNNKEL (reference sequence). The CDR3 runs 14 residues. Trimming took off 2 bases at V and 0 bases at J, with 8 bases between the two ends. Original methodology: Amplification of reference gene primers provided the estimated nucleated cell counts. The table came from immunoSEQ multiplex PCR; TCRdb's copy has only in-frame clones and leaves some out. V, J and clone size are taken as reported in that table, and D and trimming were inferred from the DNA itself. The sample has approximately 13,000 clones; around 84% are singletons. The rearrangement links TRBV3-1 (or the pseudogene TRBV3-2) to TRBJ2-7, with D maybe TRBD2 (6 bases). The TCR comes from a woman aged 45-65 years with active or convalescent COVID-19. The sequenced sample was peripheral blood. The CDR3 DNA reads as TGTGCCAGCAGCCAAAAGCGGGCCTCCTACGAGCAGTACTTC. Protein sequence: CASSQKRASYEQYF.